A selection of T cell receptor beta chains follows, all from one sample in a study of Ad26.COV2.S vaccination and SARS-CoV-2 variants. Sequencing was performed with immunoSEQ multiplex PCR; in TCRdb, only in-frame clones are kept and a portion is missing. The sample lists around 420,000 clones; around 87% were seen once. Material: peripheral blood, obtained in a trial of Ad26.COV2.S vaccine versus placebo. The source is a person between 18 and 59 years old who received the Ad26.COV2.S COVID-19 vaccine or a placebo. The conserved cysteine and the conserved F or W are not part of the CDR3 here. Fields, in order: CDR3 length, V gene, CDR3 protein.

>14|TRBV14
ASSPTLVSGANVLT
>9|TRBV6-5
ASKMSTEAF
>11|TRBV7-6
ASSLGTSGELF
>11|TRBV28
ASSSRGRYGYT
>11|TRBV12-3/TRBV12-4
ASARSSRGTQY
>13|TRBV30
AWSVPGTSYNEQF
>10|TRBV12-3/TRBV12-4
ASSFGGYEQY
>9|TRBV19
ASRGGDEQY
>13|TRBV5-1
ASSITGGIGYEQY
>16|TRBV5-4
ASSFGTGGDPLRNTIY
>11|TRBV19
ASRQGLQETQY
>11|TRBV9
ASSVSSTDTQY
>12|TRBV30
AWSEGTGGQPQH
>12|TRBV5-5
ASSLAGREETQY
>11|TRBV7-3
ASSRDTQETQY
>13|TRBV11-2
ASSLGLEAGYEQY
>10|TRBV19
ASSFDYGEQY
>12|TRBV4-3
ASSQSWVTGELF
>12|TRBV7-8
ASSQGRYQETQY
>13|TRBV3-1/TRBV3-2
ASSQGTDSGNTIY
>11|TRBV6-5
AGSRTDDNEQF
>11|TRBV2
ASRWGLSYEQY
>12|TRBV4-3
ASSPLQGSDEQF
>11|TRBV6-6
ASRRGEDYGYT
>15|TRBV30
AWSRGGPKYSNQPQH
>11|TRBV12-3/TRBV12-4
ASRLDRDETQY
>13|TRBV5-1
ASSLGRVKGDEQF
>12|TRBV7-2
ASSFTAINEKLF
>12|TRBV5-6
ASSGPGYSYEQY
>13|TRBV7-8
ASSLGGLGGETQY
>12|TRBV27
ASSSLISGNTIY
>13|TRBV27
ASSPWIATNEKLF
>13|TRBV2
ASSVASGGFNEQF
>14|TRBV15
ATQWTSGGAQETQY
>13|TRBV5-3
ARSFERGRTYEQY
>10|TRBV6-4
ASRDFNEKLF
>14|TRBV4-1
ASSPGPGLGPYEQY
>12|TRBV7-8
ASSLGSSGNGYT
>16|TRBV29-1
SVERPGGQGRTPWGYT
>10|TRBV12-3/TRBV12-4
ASSRGQAVTY